Listed here is a single TCR beta chain. Its recognized antigen is unknown. No clone much larger than this one lies a single base away; base qualities are absent. Receptors were amplified or captured by PCR. TCRdb records Illumina HiSeq 2500 as the sequencer. To reduce PCR and sequencing biases, unique molecular identifiers were incorporated into the TCR beta cDNA libraries. Every 1 to 10 million input T cells yielded approximately 500,000 cDNA molecules, meaning each molecule approximated one T cell. The patient libraries were prepared and sequenced with the same protocol used for the earlier healthy control dataset. Within a given batch, samples were prepared together, multiplexed and sequenced on the same HiSeq lane. Under the source paper's analysis protocol: Raw barcoded reads were processed with MIGEC, discarding single-read molecular identifier groups before consensus assembly and CDR3 extraction. Clonotype tables were post-analysed with VDJtools, and diversity was normalized by down-sampling all datasets to the smallest sample size. To correct batch-related cross-sample contamination, repertoire overlap clustering matched CDR3 amino acid sequences but not nucleotide sequences. TCRdb reprocessed the public reads (quality trimming at Q25 with fastp, clone calling with MiXCR) and kept in-frame beta chains. Each CDR3 protein appears once, grouped with its most common genes and DNA. TCRdb's processing, not the study's, gives the V and J calls here. Within this sample are 350,000 to 450,000 distinct CDR3 sequences, with 30% to 45% of them counted one time only. Of the sample, about 7.6% falls within the top ten clones.

The data were obtained in a study of post-analysis software for immune sequencing data (dated by TCRdb to the mid-2010s). About the investigation overall: Recorded disease courses included relapsing-remitting, secondary progressive and progressive-relapsing multiple sclerosis, with some patients lacking subtype annotation. Patient repertoires were compared against about twelve previously published healthy control repertoires from donors aged roughly 6 to 28 years. A subset of samples was prepared in parallel using single-end sample barcoding, then pooled and co-amplified after Illumina adapter ligation. Here is what the overall study found, with its caveats: Significantly lower normalized Chao1 diversity was found in multiple sclerosis patients than in controls, suggesting substantial peripheral T-cell clonal expansion. Direct clustering with F measure showed strong co-clustering of samples prepared in the same batch, prompting a batch-effect correction. Significantly higher frequencies in patients than in controls were found for five TRBV segments, including TRBV5-6, TRBV5-1 and TRBV20-1. The control group was slightly older than the multiple sclerosis patient group.

To demonstrate the VDJtools post-analysis software, the study profiled TCR beta repertoires from the peripheral blood of about 13 young patients with multiple sclerosis. The multiple sclerosis patients were children and adolescents between roughly 6 and 16 years of age. The CDR3, from cysteine to phenylalanine, totals 15 residues. Only CDR3 DNA is held: 45 bases, read in frame from base 1. The germline V gene encodes CDR1 ENHRY and CDR2 SYGVKD. Trimming at the junction amounts to 6 bases on V and 0 bases on J, and the germline ends lie 15 bases apart. The sequence links TRBV10-3 to TRBJ2-7, and perhaps TRBD1 as D gene, on 5 matching bases. Specimen: blood. The receptor comes from a girl aged 2 to 10 with multiple sclerosis. The nucleotide sequence reads as follows: TGTGCCATCAGCGGACAAGGATTGGTCTCCTACGAGCAGTACTTC. It encodes CAISGQGLVSYEQYF.